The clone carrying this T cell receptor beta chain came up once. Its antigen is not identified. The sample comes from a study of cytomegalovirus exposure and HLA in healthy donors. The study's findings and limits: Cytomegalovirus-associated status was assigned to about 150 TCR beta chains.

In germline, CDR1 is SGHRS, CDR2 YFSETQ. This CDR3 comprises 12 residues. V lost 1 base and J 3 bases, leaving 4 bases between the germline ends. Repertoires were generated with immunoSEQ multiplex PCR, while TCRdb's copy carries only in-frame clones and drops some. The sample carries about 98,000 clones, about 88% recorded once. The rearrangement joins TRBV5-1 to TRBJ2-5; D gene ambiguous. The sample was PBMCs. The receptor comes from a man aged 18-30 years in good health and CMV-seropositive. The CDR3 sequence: CASSLSEETQYF. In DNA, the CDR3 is TGCGCCAGCAGCTTGTCGGAAGAGACCCAGTACTTC. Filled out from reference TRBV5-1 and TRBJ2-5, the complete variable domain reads KAGVTQTPRYLIKTRGQQVTLSCSPISGHRSVSWYQQTPGQGLQFLFEYFSETQRNKGNFPGRFSGRQFSNSRSEMNVSTLELGDSALYLCASSLSEETQYFGPGTRLLVL.